These 8 T cell receptor beta chains originate from one sample sequenced in a study of T cells after somatic rescue of genetic block. The method was immunoSEQ multiplex PCR; TCRdb's version includes in-frame clones alone and lacks a portion of them. The data contain under 150,000 clones, about nine tenths of them singletons. Sequenced: peripheral blood mononuclear cells (PBMCs). These receptor sequences come from a woman younger than 30.

CDR3: CASSPIDSQETQYF. CDR3 nucleotide sequence: TGTGCCAGCTCACCGATTGACAGCCAAGAGACCCAGTACTTC. V is TRBV18 and J is TRBJ2-5; a possible D gene is TRBD1 (5 bases). The germline CDR1 and CDR2 sequences are KGHSH and LQKENI. V was cut by 3 bases and J by 1 base, with 9 bases left in between. The CDR3 has 14 residues.

In this sample, this clone turned up once. The chain combines TRBV5-4 with TRBJ1-2; tentatively, D is TRBD1 (5 bases). CDR3 length equals 14 residues. The V end lost 4 bases, the J end lost 4 bases, and 14 bases lay between the germline ends. Per the germline V gene, CDR1 is SGHNT and CDR2 is YYREEE (reference sequence). CDR3: CASSPRQGGYGYTF. CDR3 DNA: TGTGCCAGCAGCCCGAGGCAGGGTGGCTATGGCTACACCTTC.

The rearrangement links TRBV27 to TRBJ2-7; D unclear. V lost 0 bases and J 1 base, leaving 10 bases between the germline ends. Germline V gives CDR1 MNHEY, CDR2 SMNVEV (reference sequence). The CDR3 is made up of 15 amino acids. CDR3 DNA sequence: TGTGCCAGCAGTTTATCGTCCCCAGGTTCCTACGAGCAGTACTTC. Amino acid sequence: CASSLSSPGSYEQYF.

The V call is TRBV5-5, the J call TRBJ2-1; weak D call: TRBD2 (5 bases). The CDR3 length is 15 residues. Germline CDR1 is SGHKS and CDR2 is YYEKEE (reference sequence). The ends were cut back, 2 bases at V and 0 bases at J, with 9 bases in the middle. The CDR3 nucleotides are TGTGCCAGCAGCTTAGCGGCCAGCTCCTACAATGAGCAGTTCTTC. It yields the protein CASSLAASSYNEQFF.

The chain employs TRBV5-1 and TRBJ1-2, with a weak D call TRBD1 (5 bases). Trimming removed 0 bases at V and 4 bases at J, with 13 bases between. CDR1 and CDR2 (germline): SGHRS, YFSETQ. The length of the CDR3 is 15 residues. Here the CDR3 DNA reads TGCGCCAGCAGCTTGGAGAGCAGGGATCTCTATGGCTACACCTTC. This gives the protein CASSLESRDLYGYTF.

The CDR3 protein is CSARSNYGYTF. In nucleotides, the CDR3 is TGCAGTGCTAGATCGAACTATGGCTACACCTTC. This chain links TRBV20-1 with TRBJ1-2; no firm D call. CDR1 is DFQATT and CDR2 is SNEGSKA in the germline V gene (reference sequence). This CDR3 is built from 11 residues. Trimming took off 2 bases at V and 2 bases at J, with 3 bases between the two ends.

The V gene is TRBV6-1, the J gene TRBJ2-1; 12 bases map to TRBD2. The junction had 11 bases not matched to a gene; V was cut back by 4 bases and J by 7 bases. The CDR3 extends over 17 amino acids. From germline, CDR1 is MNHNS and CDR2 SASEGT. This chain's CDR3 is CASSGSGTSGRRNEQFF. CDR3 bases: TGTGCCAGCAGTGGATCAGGGACTAGCGGGCGCCGGAATGAGCAGTTCTTC.

The chain is built from TRBV4-1 and TRBJ1-1; D is possibly TRBD1 (5 bases). CDR1 MGHRA and CDR2 YSYEKL come from the germline V gene. V dropped 1 base and J dropped 1 base, with 13 bases sitting between them. The CDR3 totals 16 residues. The chain's CDR3 is CASSQGRAERNTEAFF. The CDR3 DNA sequence: TGCGCCAGCAGCCAAGGCAGGGCGGAGAGGAACACTGAAGCTTTCTTT.